This T cell receptor beta chain was recorded in a study of cytomegalovirus exposure and HLA in healthy donors (dated by TCRdb to about 2017). Describing the broader study: According to an earlier analysis of 587 of the donors, some 170 million T cells yielded 100 million or so unique TCR beta sequences and 250 to 350 Gb of sequence data. To study patterns of TCR occurrence, a later analysis re-analyzed previously published TCR beta repertoires from under 750 donors and added high-resolution HLA genotyping. Among the roughly 390 genotyped donors, around 81% belonged to the genetic ancestry cluster associated with self-reported Caucasian donors. An early release that covered more than 550 HLA-typed donors contained around 300 gigabases of sequencing data and around 80 million unique TCR sequences. Typing coverage varied by locus: roughly 629-640 donors for A, B, C, DRB1 and DQB1; roughly 510 for DQA1; more than 600 for DPA1; some 470 for DPB1. To predict cytomegalovirus infection status, the study brought together high-throughput TCR immunosequencing, statistical association of individual TCRs with disease status, and machine learning. Besides the first cohort of around 670 subjects, a separate validation cohort made up of 90 to 150 different subjects was used. Donor age, sex, ethnicity and CMV serostatus were collected together with the repertoire data. The study profiled the T cell repertoires of about 640 subjects by immunosequencing and related them to cytomegalovirus serostatus. Rather than using new phenotypic data, the later analysis identified candidate immune exposures from TCR beta sequences and from how often those sequences occurred across donors. Every discovery cohort repertoire had been produced on one sequencing platform. A handful of DR-DQ haplotypes were handled as single units for association and clustering because linkage in the cohort was strong. An earlier analysis of 587 of the donors used high-throughput TCR beta sequencing to judge whether each TCR beta V gene segment behaved as functional or pseudogenic. In a later genetic analysis, genome-wide SNP genotypes for about three fifths of the roughly 670 donors were used, and that subset was treated as a discovery cohort. Both class I and class II loci were covered by HLA typing, at four-digit resolution. Among about 410 genotyped donors of the cohort, an average of approximately 200,000 unique TCR beta nucleotide sequences was sequenced per donor, of which 15% to 20% were non-productive. The study aimed to test whether signatures of past pathogen exposure could be identified by cataloging public T cell receptors. Points the paper makes about the study in general: Immune exposure information for the cohort was limited to CMV serostatus. When HLA alleles, especially DR and DQ, strongly co-occurred, attributing TCR associations to individual alleles was difficult. Compared with the approximately 670-donor mean, donors in an Asian-associated ancestry cluster had fewer N-insertions in productive TCRs, according to a later genetic analysis. In an earlier analysis of 500 to 650 of the donors, most TCR beta V segments appeared in productive rearrangements about 87% or about 30% of the time, broadly matching IMGT annotations. Roughly uniform sequencing depth across donors was assumed in presence/absence analyses, although this assumption may not hold. A further reported finding was that TCR beta sequences accurately predicted the HLA-A and HLA-B alleles for most subjects in the first cohort. According to a later analysis, TCR association rates differed among HLA loci, with DRB1 alleles showing the most associated TCRs and HLA-C alleles showing the fewest. Compared with equally common non-associated chains, HLA-associated TCR beta chains in a later analysis were more clonally expanded and had lower generation probabilities. Three of the identified cytomegalovirus-associated TCR beta chains were confirmed in vitro to be specific for cytomegalovirus antigens. A total of some 180 TCR beta chains were listed by the study as associated with cytomegalovirus. A group of highly shared sequence variants was considered likely to be a technical artifact of the sequencing pipeline. Most TCR sequences were seen in very few donors, while some public TCRs were found in many individuals. Correlated functional status among segregating V segments might reflect linkage disequilibrium, but an unknown experimental factor could not be ruled out. The classifier was reported to diagnose cytomegalovirus status with high specificity and sensitivity in both the original cohort and the validation cohort. In a later analysis, several top co-occurrence clusters were reported to appear linked to parvovirus B19, influenza, CMV and Epstein-Barr virus. Because some donors lacked HLA typing at each locus, the association tests relied only on the typed subset. Because counts were too low, about 18 rarely observed V segments, including chromosome 9 orphons, were left out of the earlier analysis of 587 of the donors. The cohort was sequenced for TCR beta chains only, and without alpha or paired-chain data the features that could be detected were limited. It was suggested by the authors that the approach could potentially be generalized to other disease states and immunological phenotypes. Some IMGT-functional V segments, including TRBV6-2 and TRBV6-3, could not be told apart with the 87-base-pair reads, so those segments were excluded. In a later analysis, most CMV-associated TCR beta chains were found to appear HLA-restricted, with HLA associations seemingly driven largely by CMV exposure. V-gene and J-gene trimming of TCR beta chains was associated with a missense DCLRE1C variant in a later genetic analysis, and the association was replicated in an independent cohort. At a false discovery rate of 0.05, a later analysis linked 15,000 to 20,000 TCR beta sequences to specific HLA alleles.

Library construction relied on the immunoSEQ multiplex PCR assay. A mixture of 60 forward primers for TCR Vbeta segments and 13 reverse primers for TCR Jbeta segments was used in the multiplex PCR. Amplification of the CDR3 region of rearranged TCR beta genes was performed with a multiplex PCR assay on genomic DNA. On the Illumina HiSeq System, the amplified TCR beta libraries were sequenced as 87-base-pair reads. The study's own analysis went as follows. Across the roughly 600 repertoires, a later analysis counted some 80 million unique TCR beta chains, roughly 11 million of which were shared by at least two donors. Raw reads were error-corrected and collapsed into unique sequences with a nearest-neighbor algorithm that merged closely related sequences to remove PCR and sequencing errors. Alignment of CDR3 sequences to IMGT reference sequences was used to assign V, D and J gene segments. For a sequence to be retained, a match of at least six nucleotides to both a V gene segment and a J gene segment was required. Rearrangements were classified as productive when the CDR3 lacked stop codons and remained in frame with V and J, and all other rearrangements were classified as non-productive. Following IMGT convention, CDR3 was defined as the stretch from the second conserved V-encoded cysteine to the conserved J-encoded phenylalanine. Sequences without an unambiguous match to a single V gene segment were excluded from the earlier analysis of 450 to 750 of the donors. An earlier analysis of several hundred of the donors classified V segments as functional when productive rearrangements were above 56.7% and as segregating when the standard deviation between donors was above 5%. A statistical classification framework was built for diagnosing cytomegalovirus status from the catalog of TCR beta chain sequences. A later analysis assigned V and J genes by comparing TCR nucleotide sequences with IMGT/GENE-DB human TR gene sequences. A later analysis assigned CDR3 sequences and most-parsimonious VDJ recombination scenarios with the TCRdist pipeline. In a later analysis, each TCR beta chain was defined by its CDR3 amino acid sequence together with its V-gene family, and reads without a unique V-gene family were excluded. To address suspected cross-contamination and a sequencing artifact, a later analysis removed a few hundred highly shared, low-generation-probability nucleotide sequences. In a later analysis, a clonal expansion index for each public chain was calculated from normalized within-repertoire ranks of inferred template counts. In a later analysis, generation probabilities were computed using a VDJ recombination model fitted to out-of-frame rearrangements, and the results were checked against IGoR. In a later analysis, hypergeometric tests were used to score TCR-TCR, TCR-HLA and TCR-CMV co-occurrence, with a repertoire-size bias correction applied to TCR pairs. False discovery rates were estimated in a later analysis by permuting HLA or CMV assignments 20 times. In a later analysis, co-occurring TCRs were grouped using DBSCAN, and TCRdist sequence similarity was added for clustering within HLA-allele-positive subsets. For co-occurrence clustering, repertoires with fewer than 30,000 or more than 120,000 public chains were excluded, along with about five repertoires with anomalous nucleotide sharing. The clones in this table, taken by TCRdb from immuneACCESS, are in-frame only. Not every clone is retained; where verified, under half of the shortfall comes from an unresolved V gene, and the cause of the rest is unknown. That table furnishes V, J and clone size, whereas the DNA furnished D and trimming. This sample's table carries about 200,000 clones. The ten largest clones add up to about 1% of the sample.

The cohort was made up of approximately 670 healthy bone marrow donors. At the time of sampling, every cohort member was nominally healthy, though immune exposures that went unrecorded were likely present. The donor tested CMV seropositive and was one of the 289 seropositive cohort members. A peripheral blood sample was provided by each donor, and peripheral blood mononuclear cells were used for TCR beta sequencing. The Qiagen DNeasy Blood Extraction Kit was used to extract genomic DNA from the blood cell samples. Worth noting for this clone: The specificity of this receptor is unknown.

The germline V gene encodes CDR1 LGHNA and CDR2 YNFKEQ. The CDR3, from cysteine to phenylalanine, totals 19 residues. Of all the DNA, just the CDR3 is kept, 57 bases in frame from base 1. Relative to germline, V is missing 1 base and J is missing 0 bases, with 7 bases of the junction outside any gene match. The sample comprised PBMCs. The chain is made from TRBV4-2 and TRBJ1-3, with 12 junctional bases fitting TRBD1. The sequence was collected from a girl aged 2 to 9 in good health and CMV-seropositive. The nucleotide sequence is TGTGCCAGCAGCCAAGTGGGGACAGGGGGCTTCCTCTCTGGAAACACCATATATTTT. Its translation reads: CASSQVGTGGFLSGNTIYF.